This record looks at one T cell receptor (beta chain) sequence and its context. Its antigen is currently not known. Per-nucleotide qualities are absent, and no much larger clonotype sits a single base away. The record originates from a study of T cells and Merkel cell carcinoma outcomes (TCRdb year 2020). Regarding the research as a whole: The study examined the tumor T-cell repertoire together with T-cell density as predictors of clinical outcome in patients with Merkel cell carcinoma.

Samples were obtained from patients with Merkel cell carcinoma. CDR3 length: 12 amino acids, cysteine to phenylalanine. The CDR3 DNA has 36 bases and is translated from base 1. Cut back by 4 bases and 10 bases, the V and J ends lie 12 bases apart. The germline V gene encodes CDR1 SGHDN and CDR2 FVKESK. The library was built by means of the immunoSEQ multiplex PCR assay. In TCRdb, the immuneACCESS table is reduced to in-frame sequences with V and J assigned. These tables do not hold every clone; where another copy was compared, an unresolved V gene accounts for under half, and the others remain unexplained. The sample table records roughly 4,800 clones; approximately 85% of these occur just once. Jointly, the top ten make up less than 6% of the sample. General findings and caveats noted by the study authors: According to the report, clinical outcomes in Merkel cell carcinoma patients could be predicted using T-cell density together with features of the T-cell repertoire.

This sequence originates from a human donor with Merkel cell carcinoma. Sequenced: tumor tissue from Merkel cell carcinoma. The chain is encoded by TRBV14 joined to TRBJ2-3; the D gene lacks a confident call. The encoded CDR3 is CASSRPKHPQYF. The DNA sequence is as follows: TGTGCCAGCAGCCGCCCCAAGCACCCGCAGTATTTT.